This T cell receptor (beta chain) appears in the sequencing data of a study of shared clonotypes between healthy human individuals. Repertoires were generated with immunoSEQ multiplex PCR, while TCRdb's copy carries only in-frame clones and drops some. The profile covers approximately 1,000,000 clones, with about 80% appearing a single time and 0.52% taken by the ten largest. Comments on this clone: Other DNA sequences from this sample encode an identical CDR3 as well.

Sample: memory CD4+ T cells from PBMCs. As for subset: CD45RA-negative fraction. The source is a man younger than 30 in good health. Some clones in this sample may be carry-over from other donors' samples.

The CDR3 loop is CASSQADSYNEQFF. The CDR3 bases are TGTGCCAGCAGCCAAGCCGACTCCTACAATGAGCAGTTCTTC. The chain is built from TRBV4-2 and TRBJ2-1, with D hard to call. This CDR3 contains 14 residues. V gave up 1 base and J gave up 0 bases, with 4 bases separating them. The germline CDR1 and CDR2 sequences are LGHNA and YNFKEQ.